This section outlines one TCR beta chain sequence together with its context. Per the study methods: Nucleated cell counts were estimated from reference gene primer amplification. Data came from immunoSEQ multiplex PCR; TCRdb stores just in-frame clones and leaves some out. The V and J calls and clone size are taken from that table; D and trimming were inferred from the DNA. The sample has 250,000 to 350,000 clones, roughly 90% seen once. This record comes from a study of blood T cell repertoires in COVID-19. Study context: Acute and convalescent COVID-19 samples came from the United States, Italy and Spain. T cells, B-cell-depleted T cells, or PBMCs supplied cDNA or gDNA.

This CDR3 is 16 amino acids long. The sequence came from a woman between 50 and 59 years old who had recovered from COVID-19. The specimen sequenced was peripheral blood. The chain has TRBV21-1 and TRBJ2-5; TRBD2, as called in the table, went unchecked against the DNA. TRBV21-1 is recorded as a pseudogene. The CDR3 nucleotides read TGTGCCAGCAGCAAACGTCCTTTGAGGAAGAGAGAGACCCAGTACTTC. Its protein product is CASSKRPLRKRETQYF.